This TCR beta chain stems from a study of cytomegalovirus exposure and HLA in healthy donors. Both 60 Vbeta primers and 13 Jbeta primers went into the PCR. The protocol was immunoSEQ multiplex PCR, while the TCRdb copy is restricted to in-frame clones and leaves out a portion. Altogether approximately 150,000 clones are present, just under 80% being singletons, with the ten largest covering less than 15%. The TCR sequence derives from a woman between 45 and 60 years old in good health and CMV-seropositive. Sequenced sample: PBMCs.

The CDR3 nucleotides are TGCGCCAGCAGCTTGGACTCCACCTACAATGAGCAGTTCTTC. Amino acids: CASSLDSTYNEQFF. The chain has TRBV5-1 and TRBJ2-1; D is unresolved. Trimming took off 0 bases at V and 2 bases at J, with 6 bases between the two ends. This CDR3 is 14 amino acids long. Germline values: CDR1 SGHRS, CDR2 YFSETQ.